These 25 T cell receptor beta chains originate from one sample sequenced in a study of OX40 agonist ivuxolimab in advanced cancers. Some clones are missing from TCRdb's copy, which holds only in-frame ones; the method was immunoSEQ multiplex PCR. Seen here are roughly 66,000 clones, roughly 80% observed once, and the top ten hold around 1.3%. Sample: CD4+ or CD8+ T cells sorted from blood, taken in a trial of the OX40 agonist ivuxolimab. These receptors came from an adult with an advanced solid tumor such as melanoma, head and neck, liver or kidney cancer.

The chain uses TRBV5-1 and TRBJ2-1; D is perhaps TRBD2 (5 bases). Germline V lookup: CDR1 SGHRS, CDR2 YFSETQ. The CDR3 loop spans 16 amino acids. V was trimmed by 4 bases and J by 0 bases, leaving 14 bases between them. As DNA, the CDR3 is TGCGCCAGCAGCGCGGGCACGTGGAGCTCCTACAATGAGCAGTTCTTC. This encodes CASSAGTWSSYNEQFF.

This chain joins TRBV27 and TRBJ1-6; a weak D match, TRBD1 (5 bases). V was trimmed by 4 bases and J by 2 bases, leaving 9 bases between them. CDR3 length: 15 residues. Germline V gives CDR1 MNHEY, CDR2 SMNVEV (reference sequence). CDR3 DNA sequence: TGTGCCAGCAGTTCCCGACAGACCTATAATTCACCCCTCCACTTT. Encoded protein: CASSSRQTYNSPLHF.

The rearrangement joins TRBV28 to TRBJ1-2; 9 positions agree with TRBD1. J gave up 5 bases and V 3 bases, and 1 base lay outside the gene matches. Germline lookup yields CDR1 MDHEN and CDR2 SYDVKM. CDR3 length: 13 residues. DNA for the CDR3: TGTGCCAGCAGTTTCGGACAGGGGTATGGCTACACCTTC. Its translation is CASSFGQGYGYTF.

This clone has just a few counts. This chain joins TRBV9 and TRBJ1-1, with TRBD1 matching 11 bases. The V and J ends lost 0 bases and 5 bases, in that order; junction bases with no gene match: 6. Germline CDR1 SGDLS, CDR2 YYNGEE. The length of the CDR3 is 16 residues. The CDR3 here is CASSVAGQGARTEAFF. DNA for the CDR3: TGTGCCAGCAGCGTAGCCGGACAGGGGGCAAGGACTGAAGCTTTCTTT.

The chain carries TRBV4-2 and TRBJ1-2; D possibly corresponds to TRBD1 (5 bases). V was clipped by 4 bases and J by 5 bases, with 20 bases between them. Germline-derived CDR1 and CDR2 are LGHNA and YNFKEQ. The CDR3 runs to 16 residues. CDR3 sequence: CASSRNTGPEAYGYTF. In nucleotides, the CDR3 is TGTGCCAGCAGCCGTAATACAGGCCCCGAAGCTTATGGCTACACCTTC.

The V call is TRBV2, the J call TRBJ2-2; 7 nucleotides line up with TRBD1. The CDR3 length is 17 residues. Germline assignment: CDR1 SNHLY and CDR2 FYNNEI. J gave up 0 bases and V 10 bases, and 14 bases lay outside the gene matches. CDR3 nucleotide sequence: TGTGCCACAGAAGGGGGCCCTGCCCGATCGAACACCGGGGAGCTGTTTTTT. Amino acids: CATEGGPARSNTGELFF.

The CDR3 protein is CATSSWGGETQYF. Written as DNA, the CDR3 is TGTGCCACCAGCAGTTGGGGGGGGGAGACCCAGTACTTC. The V call is TRBV15, the J call TRBJ2-5; TRBD2 agrees at 7 bases. The CDR3 has 13 amino acids. With V trimmed by 3 bases and J by 5 bases, 3 bases remained unmatched. Germline CDR1 LNHNV, CDR2 YYDKDF (reference sequence). Full variable domain (rest looked up from reference TRBV15 and TRBJ2-5): DAMVIQNPRYQVTQFGKPVTLSCSQTLNHNVMYWYQQKSSQAPKLLFHYYDKDFNNEADTPDNFQSRRPNTSFCFLDIRSPGLGDTAMYLCATSSWGGETQYFGPGTRLLVL.

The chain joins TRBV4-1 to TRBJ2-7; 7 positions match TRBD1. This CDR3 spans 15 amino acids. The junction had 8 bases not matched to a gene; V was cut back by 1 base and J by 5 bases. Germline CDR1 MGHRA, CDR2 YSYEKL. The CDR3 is CASSQVTGVLHEQYF. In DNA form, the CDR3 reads TGCGCCAGCAGCCAAGTTACAGGGGTACTCCACGAGCAGTACTTC.

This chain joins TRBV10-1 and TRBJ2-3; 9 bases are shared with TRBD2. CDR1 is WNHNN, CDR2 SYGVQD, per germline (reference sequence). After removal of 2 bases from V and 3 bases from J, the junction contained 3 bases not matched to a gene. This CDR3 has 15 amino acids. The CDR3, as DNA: TGCGCCAGCAGTGAGGGTCTAGCGGGGACAGATACGCAGTATTTT. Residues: CASSEGLAGTDTQYF.

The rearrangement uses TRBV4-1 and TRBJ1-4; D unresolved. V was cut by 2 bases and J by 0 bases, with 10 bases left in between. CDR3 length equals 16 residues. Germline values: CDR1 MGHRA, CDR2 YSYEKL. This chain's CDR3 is CASSQPTRSTNEKLFF. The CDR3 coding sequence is TGCGCCAGCAGCCAACCAACTCGGTCAACTAATGAAAAACTGTTTTTT.

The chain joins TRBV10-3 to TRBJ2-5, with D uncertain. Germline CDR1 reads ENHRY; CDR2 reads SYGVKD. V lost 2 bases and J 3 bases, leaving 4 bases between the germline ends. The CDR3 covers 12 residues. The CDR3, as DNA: TGTGCCATCAGTGAGCCAAAAGAGACCCAGTACTTC. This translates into CAISEPKETQYF.

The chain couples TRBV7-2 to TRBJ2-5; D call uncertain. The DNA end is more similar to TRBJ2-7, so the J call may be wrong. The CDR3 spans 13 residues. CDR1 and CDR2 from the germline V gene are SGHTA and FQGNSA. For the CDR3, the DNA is TGTGCCAGCAGCAATCTCGGTCCCTACGAGCAGTACTTC. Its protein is CASSNLGPYEQYF.

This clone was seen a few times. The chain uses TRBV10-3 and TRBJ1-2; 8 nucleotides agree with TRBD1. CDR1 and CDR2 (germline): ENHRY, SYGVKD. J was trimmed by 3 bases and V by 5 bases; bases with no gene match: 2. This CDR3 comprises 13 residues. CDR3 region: CAISKDRDYGYTF. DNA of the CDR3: TGTGCCATCAGTAAGGACAGGGACTATGGCTACACCTTC.

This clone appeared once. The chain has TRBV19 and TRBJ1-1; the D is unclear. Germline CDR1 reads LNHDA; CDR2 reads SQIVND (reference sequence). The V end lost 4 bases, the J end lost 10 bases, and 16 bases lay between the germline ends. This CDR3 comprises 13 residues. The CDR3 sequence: CASSSLLPGIAFF. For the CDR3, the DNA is TGTGCCAGTAGTAGCCTCCTCCCGGGGATAGCTTTCTTT.

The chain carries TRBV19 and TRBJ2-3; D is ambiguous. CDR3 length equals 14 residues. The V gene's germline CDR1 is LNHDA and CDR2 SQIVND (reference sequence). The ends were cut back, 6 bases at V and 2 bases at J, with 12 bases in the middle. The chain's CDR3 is CASRREQFTDTQYF. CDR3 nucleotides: TGTGCCAGTAGAAGGGAACAGTTCACAGATACGCAGTATTTT.

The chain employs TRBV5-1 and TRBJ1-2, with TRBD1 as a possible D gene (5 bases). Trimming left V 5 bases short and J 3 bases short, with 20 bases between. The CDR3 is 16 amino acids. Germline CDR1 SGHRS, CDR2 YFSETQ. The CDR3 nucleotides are TGCGCCAGCAGACGACCCGACAGAGCCGGGGACTATGGCTACACCTTC. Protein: CASRRPDRAGDYGYTF.

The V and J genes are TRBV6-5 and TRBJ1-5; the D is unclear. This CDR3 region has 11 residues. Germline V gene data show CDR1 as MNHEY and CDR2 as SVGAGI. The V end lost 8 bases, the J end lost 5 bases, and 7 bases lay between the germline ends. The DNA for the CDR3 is TGTGCCAGCGGGCGATATCAGCCCCAGCATTTT. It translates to CASGRYQPQHF.

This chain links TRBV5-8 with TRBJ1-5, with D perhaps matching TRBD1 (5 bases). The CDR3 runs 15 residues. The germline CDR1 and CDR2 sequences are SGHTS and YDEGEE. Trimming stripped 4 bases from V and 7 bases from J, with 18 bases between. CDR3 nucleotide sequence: TGTGCCAGCAGCAACACCTGGGGGGGAAGCCAGCCCCAGCATTTT. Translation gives CASSNTWGGSQPQHF.

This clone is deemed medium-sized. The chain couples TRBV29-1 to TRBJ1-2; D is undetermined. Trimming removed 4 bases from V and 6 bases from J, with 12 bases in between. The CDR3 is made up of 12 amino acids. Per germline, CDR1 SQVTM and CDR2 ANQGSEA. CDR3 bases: TGCAGCGTTGCAACCTTGCGGGATGGCTACACCTTC. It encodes CSVATLRDGYTF.

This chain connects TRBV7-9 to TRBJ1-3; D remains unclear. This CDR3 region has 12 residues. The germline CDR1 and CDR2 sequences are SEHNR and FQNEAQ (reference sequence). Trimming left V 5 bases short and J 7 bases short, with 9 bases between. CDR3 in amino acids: CASSPNRNTIYF. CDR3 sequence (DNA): TGTGCCAGCAGCCCCAACCGGAACACCATATATTTT.

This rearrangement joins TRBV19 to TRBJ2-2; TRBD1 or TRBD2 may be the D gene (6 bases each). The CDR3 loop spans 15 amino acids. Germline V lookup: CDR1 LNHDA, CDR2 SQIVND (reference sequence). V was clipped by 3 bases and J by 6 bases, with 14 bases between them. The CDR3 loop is CASSIVGGAAGELFF. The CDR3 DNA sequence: TGTGCCAGTAGTATTGTCGGGGGCGCAGCCGGGGAGCTGTTTTTT.

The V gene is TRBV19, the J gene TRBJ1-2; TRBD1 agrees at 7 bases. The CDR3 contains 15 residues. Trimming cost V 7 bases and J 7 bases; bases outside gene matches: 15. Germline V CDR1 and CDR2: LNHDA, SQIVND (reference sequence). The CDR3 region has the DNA TGTGCCAGTAAAAATTTCGAGACAGGGCGGTCTGGCTACACCTTC. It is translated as CASKNFETGRSGYTF.

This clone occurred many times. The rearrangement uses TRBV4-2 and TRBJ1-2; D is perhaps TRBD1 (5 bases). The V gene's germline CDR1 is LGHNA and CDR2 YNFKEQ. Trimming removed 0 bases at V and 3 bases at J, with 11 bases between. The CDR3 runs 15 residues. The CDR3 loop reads CASSQERGQHYGYTF. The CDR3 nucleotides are TGTGCCAGCAGCCAAGAGAGGGGCCAGCACTATGGCTACACCTTC.

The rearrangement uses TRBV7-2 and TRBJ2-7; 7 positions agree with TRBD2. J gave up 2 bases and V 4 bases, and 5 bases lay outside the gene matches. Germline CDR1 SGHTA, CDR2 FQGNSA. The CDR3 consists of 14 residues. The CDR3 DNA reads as TGTGCCAGCAGCTACCGGGCGGGGGCCTACGAGCAGTACTTC. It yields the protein CASSYRAGAYEQYF.

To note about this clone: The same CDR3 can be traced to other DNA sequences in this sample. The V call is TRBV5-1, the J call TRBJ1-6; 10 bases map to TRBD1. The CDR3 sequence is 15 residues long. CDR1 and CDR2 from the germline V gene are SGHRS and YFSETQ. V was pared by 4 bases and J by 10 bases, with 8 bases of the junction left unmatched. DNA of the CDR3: TGCGCCAGCAGCCTCAAAGGACAGGGGGGATCACCCCTCCACTTT. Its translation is CASSLKGQGGSPLHF.